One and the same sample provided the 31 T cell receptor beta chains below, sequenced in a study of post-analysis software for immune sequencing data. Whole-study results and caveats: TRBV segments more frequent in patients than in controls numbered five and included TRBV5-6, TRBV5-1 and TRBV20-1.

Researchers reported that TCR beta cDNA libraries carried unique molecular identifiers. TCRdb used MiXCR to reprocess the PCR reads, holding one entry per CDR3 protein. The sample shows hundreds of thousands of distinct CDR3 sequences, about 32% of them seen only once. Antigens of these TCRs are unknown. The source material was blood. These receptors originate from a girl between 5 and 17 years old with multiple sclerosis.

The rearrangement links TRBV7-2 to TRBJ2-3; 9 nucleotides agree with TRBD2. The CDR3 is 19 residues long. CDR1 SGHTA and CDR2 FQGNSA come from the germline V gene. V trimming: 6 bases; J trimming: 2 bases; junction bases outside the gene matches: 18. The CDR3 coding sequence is TGTACCAGCAGTTTTAGATGGGGGGGCAGGACTAGCGACACAGATACGCAGTATTTT. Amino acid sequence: CTSSFRWGGRTSDTDTQYF.

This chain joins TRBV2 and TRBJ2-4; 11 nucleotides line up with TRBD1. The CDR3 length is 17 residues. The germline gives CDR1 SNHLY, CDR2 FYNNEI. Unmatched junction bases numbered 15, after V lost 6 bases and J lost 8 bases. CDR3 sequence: CASRESGTGGPWDIQYF. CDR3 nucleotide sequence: TGTGCCAGCAGAGAATCCGGGACAGGGGGTCCCTGGGACATTCAGTACTTC.

The CDR3 reads CSGGEGPPEQYF. As DNA, the CDR3 is TGCAGTGGGGGTGAGGGGCCACCCGAGCAGTACTTC. The chain is built from TRBV20-1 and TRBJ2-7, with D possibly called TRBD1 or TRBD2 (5 bases each). Trimming removed 7 bases from V and 6 bases from J, with 16 bases in between. The germline V gene has CDR1 DFQATT and CDR2 SNEGSKA (reference sequence). This CDR3 has 12 residues.

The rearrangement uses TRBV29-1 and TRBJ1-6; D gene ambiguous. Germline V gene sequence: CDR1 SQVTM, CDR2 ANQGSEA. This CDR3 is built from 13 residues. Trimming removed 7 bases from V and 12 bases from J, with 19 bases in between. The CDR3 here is CSAAGSQREPLHF. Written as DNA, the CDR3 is TGCAGCGCCGCGGGCTCCCAGAGGGAACCCCTCCACTTT.

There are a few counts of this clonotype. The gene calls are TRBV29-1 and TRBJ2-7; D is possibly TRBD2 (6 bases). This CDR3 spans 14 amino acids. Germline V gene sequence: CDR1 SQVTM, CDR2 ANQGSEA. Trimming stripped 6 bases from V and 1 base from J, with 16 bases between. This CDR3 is CSVLERRVSYEQYF. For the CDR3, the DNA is TGCAGCGTCCTAGAACGGAGGGTTTCCTACGAGCAGTACTTC.

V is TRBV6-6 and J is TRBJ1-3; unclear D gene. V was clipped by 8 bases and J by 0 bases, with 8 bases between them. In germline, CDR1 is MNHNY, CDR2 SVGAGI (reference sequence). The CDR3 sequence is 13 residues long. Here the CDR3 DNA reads TGTGCCAGCGTTGGCAGCTCTGGAAACACCATATATTTT. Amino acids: CASVGSSGNTIYF.

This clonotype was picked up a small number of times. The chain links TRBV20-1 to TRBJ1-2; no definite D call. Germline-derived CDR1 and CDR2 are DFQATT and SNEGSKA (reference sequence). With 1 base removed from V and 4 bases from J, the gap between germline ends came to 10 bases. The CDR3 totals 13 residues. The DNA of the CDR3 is TGCAGTGCTAGAGGTCGCCGATCCTATGGCTACACCTTC. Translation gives CSARGRRSYGYTF.

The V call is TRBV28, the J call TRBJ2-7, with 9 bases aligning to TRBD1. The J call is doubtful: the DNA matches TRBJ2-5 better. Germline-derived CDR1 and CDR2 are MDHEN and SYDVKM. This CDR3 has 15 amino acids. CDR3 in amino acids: CASSSTGGASGTQYF. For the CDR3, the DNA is TGTGCCAGCAGTTCCACAGGGGGCGCTTCGGGGACCCAGTACTTC.

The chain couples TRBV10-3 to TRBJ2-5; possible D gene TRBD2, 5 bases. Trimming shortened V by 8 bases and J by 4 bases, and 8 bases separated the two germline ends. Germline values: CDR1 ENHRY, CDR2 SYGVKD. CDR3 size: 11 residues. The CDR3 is CAIGLGETQYF. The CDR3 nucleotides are TGTGCCATCGGACTCGGAGAGACCCAGTACTTC.

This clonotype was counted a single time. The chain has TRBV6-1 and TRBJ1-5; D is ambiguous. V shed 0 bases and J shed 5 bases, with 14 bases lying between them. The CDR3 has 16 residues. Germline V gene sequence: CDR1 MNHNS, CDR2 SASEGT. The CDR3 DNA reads TGTGCCAGCAGTGAAGCCGTAAACACCCGTTATCAGCCCCAGCATTTT. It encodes CASSEAVNTRYQPQHF.

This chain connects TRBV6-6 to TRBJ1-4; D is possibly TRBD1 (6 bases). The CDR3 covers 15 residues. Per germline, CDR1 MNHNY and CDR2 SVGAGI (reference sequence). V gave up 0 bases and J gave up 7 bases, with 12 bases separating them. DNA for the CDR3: TGTGCCAGCAGTTACTCTGTTCTAGGGGGTGAAAAACTGTTTTTT. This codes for CASSYSVLGGEKLFF.

The CDR3: CSAPGQLANYGYTF. For the CDR3, the DNA is TGCAGTGCTCCGGGACAGTTAGCTAACTATGGCTACACCTTC. This sequence joins TRBV20-1 and TRBJ1-2, with 7 bases identical to TRBD1. Germline trimming cut 5 bases from V and 0 bases from J; bases unmatched to any gene: 6. The germline V gene has CDR1 DFQATT and CDR2 SNEGSKA (reference sequence). This CDR3 region has 14 residues.

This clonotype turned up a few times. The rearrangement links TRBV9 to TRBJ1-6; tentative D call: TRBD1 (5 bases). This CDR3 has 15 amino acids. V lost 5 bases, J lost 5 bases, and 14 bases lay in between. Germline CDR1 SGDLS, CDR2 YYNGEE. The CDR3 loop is CASRRGGQDNSPLHF. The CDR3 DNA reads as TGTGCCAGCAGGCGCGGCGGACAAGATAATTCACCCCTCCACTTT.

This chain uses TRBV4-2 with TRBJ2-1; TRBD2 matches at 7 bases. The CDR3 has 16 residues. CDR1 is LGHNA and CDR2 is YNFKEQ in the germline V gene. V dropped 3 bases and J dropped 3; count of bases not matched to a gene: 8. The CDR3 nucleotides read TGTGCCAGCAGCCAGCCCACAGCGGGAAACTACAATGAGCAGTTCTTC. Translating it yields CASSQPTAGNYNEQFF.

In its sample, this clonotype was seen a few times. The DNA for the CDR3 is TGCGCCAGCAGTGAGTCACTGAACACTGAAGCTTTCTTT. Translation: CASSESLNTEAFF. This chain joins TRBV10-1 and TRBJ1-1; D is unresolved. The CDR3 spans 13 residues. Trimming removed 0 bases at V and 0 bases at J, with 2 bases between. The germline gives CDR1 WNHNN, CDR2 SYGVQD (reference sequence).

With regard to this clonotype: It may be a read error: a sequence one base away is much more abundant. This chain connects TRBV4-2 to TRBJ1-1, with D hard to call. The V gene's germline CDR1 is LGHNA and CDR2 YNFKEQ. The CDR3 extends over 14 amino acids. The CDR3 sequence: CVSSLQPRNTEAFF. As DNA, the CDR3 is TGTGTCAGCAGCCTACAACCGAGGAACACTGAAGCTTTCTTT.

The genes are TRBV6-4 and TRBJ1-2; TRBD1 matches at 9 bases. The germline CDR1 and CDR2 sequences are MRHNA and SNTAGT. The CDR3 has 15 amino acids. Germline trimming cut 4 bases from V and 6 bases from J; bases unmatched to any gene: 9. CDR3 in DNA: TGTGCCAGCAGTGTCGGGACAGGGAATATAGATGGCTACACCTTC. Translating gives CASSVGTGNIDGYTF.

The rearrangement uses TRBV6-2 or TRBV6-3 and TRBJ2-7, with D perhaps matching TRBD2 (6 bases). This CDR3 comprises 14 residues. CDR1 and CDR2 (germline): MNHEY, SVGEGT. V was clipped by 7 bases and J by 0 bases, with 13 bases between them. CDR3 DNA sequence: TGTGCCAGCAATCGCCCGGGACTCTCCTACGAGCAGTACTTC. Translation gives CASNRPGLSYEQYF.

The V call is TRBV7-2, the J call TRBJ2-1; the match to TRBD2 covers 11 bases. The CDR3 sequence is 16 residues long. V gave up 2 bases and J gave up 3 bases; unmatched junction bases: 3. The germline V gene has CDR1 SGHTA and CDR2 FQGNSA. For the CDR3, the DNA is TGTGCCAGCAGCTTAACCGGGACTAGCGGCTACAATGAGCAGTTCTTC. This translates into CASSLTGTSGYNEQFF. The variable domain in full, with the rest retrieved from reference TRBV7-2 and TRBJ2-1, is GAGVSQSPSNKVTEKGKDVELRCDPISGHTALYWYRQSLGQGLEFLIYFQGNSAPDKSGLPSDRFSAERTGGSVSTLTIQRTQQEDSAVYLCASSLTGTSGYNEQFFGPGTRLTVL.

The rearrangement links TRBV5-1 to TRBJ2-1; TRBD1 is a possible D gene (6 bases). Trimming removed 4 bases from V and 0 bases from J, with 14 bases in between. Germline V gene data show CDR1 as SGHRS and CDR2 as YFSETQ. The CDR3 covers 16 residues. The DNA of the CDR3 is TGCGCCAGCAGCCGGACAGACCAAAGCTCCTACAATGAGCAGTTCTTC. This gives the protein CASSRTDQSSYNEQFF.

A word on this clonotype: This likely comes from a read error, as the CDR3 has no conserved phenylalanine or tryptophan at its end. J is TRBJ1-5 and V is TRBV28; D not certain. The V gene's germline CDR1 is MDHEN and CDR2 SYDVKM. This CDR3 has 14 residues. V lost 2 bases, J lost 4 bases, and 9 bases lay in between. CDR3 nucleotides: TGTGCCAGCAGTTTAACTTGGGAAAATCAGCCCCAGCATTTG. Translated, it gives CASSLTWENQPQHL.

In nucleotides, the CDR3 is TGCAGCGCTGGGATGGGTGGGGTTCAGCCCCAGCATTTT. This translates into CSAGMGGVQPQHF. The chain joins TRBV29-1 to TRBJ1-5; D unclear. In germline, CDR1 is SQVTM, CDR2 ANQGSEA. CDR3 length: 13 residues. V lost 7 bases and J lost 6, with 16 bases in between.

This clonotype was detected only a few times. The CDR3 region has the DNA TGTGCCAGCAGTTACGCGGCGGGAGGGGGGTACAATGAGCAGTTCTTC. Residues: CASSYAAGGGYNEQFF. The genes are TRBV6-5 and TRBJ2-1; TRBD2 matches at 9 bases. The germline CDR1 and CDR2 sequences are MNHEY and SVGAGI. The V segment lost 2 bases and the J segment 4 bases; nucleotides outside the gene matches: 6. The CDR3 covers 16 residues.

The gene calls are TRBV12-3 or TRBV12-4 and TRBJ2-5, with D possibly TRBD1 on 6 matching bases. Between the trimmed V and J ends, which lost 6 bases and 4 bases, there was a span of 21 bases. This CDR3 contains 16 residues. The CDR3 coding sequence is TGTGCCAGCAGCGCCCCTACCCACAGGGTCGGAGAGACCCAGTACTTC. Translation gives CASSAPTHRVGETQYF.

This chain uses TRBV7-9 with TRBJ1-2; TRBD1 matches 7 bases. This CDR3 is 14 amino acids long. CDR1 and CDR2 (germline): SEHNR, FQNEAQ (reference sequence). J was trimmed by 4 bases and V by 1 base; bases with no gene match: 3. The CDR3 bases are TGTGCCAGCAGCTTAGGGGACAGCCCCTATGGCTACACCTTC. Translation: CASSLGDSPYGYTF. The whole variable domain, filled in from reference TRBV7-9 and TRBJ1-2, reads DTGVSQNPRHKITKRGQNVTFRCDPISEHNRLYWYRQTLGQGPEFLTYFQNEAQLEKSRLLSDRFSAERPKGSFSTLEIQRTEQGDSAMYLCASSLGDSPYGYTFGSGTRLTVV.

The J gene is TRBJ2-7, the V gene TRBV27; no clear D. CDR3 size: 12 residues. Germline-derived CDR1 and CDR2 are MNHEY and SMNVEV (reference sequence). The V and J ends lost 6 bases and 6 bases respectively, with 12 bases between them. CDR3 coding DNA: TGTGCCAGCAGGGAATTTGGTCGCGAGCAGTACTTC. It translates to CASREFGREQYF.

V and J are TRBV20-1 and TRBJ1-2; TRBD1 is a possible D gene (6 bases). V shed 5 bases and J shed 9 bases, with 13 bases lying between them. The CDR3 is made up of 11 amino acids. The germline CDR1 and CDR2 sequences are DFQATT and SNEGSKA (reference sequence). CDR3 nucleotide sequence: TGCAGTGCTTCTCCGGGACACAGCTACACCTTC. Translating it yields CSASPGHSYTF.

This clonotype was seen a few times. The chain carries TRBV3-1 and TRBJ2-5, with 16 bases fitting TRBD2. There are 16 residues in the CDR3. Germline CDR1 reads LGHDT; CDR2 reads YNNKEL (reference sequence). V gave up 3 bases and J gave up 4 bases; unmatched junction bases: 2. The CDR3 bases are TGTGCCAGCAGCCAGGGACTAGCGGGGGGGCGAGAGACCCAGTACTTC. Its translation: CASSQGLAGGRETQYF.

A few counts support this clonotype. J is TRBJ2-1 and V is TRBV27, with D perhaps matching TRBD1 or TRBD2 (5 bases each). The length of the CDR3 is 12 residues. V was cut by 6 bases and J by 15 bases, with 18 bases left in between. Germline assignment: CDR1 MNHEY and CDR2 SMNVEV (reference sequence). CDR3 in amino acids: CASSPGTSRRFF. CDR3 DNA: TGTGCCAGCAGCCCCGGGACGTCGAGGCGGTTCTTC.

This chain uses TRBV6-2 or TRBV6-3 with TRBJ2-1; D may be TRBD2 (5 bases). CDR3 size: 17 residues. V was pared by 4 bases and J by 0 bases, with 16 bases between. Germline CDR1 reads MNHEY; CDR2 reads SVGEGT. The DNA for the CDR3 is TGTGCCAGCAGTTTCCACGTGGGAGCTTACTCCTACAATGAGCAGTTCTTC. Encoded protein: CASSFHVGAYSYNEQFF.

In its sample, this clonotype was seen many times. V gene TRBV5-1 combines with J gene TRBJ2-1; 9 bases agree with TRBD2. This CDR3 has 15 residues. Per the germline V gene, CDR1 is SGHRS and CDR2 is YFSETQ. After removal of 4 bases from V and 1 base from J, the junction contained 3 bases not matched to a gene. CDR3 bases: TGCGCCAGCAGCCTGACTAGCGGTTCCTACAATGAGCAGTTCTTC. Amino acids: CASSLTSGSYNEQFF.